The 2 T cell receptor beta chains presented below share a single source sample, sequenced in a study of beta chain features in type 1 diabetes. Broader study findings: There was a moderate but significant shortening of TCRB CDR3s in all four CD4+ subsets of Type 1 diabetes patients.

The sequenced template was cDNA made from the entire isolated RNA. The data were produced by immunoSEQ multiplex PCR, yet TCRdb's version contains in-frame clones alone and is incomplete. The sample shows around 690,000 clones, around an eighth of them seen only once. These TCRs are of unknown antigen specificity. Material: naive CD4+ T cells from blood. The receptors were sampled from a young man with type 1 diabetes.

The chain recombines TRBV18 with TRBJ1-4; D gene ambiguous. V dropped 2 bases and J dropped 0 bases, with 7 bases sitting between them. The CDR3 length is 15 residues. Germline V gives CDR1 KGHSH, CDR2 LQKENI. CDR3 protein: CASSPGYATNEKLFF. The CDR3 bases are TGTGCCAGCTCACCAGGATATGCAACTAATGAAAAACTGTTTTTT.

In its sample, this clone was seen a few times. This chain links TRBV12-5 with TRBJ2-2; TRBD2 might be the D (5 bases). The germline V gene has CDR1 LGHNT and CDR2 FRNRAP. The V end lost 4 bases, the J end lost 7 bases, and 7 bases lay between the germline ends. CDR3 size: 12 residues. As DNA, the CDR3 is TGTGCTAGTGGTTCGGGGTACGGGGAGCTGTTTTTT. It codes for CASGSGYGELFF.